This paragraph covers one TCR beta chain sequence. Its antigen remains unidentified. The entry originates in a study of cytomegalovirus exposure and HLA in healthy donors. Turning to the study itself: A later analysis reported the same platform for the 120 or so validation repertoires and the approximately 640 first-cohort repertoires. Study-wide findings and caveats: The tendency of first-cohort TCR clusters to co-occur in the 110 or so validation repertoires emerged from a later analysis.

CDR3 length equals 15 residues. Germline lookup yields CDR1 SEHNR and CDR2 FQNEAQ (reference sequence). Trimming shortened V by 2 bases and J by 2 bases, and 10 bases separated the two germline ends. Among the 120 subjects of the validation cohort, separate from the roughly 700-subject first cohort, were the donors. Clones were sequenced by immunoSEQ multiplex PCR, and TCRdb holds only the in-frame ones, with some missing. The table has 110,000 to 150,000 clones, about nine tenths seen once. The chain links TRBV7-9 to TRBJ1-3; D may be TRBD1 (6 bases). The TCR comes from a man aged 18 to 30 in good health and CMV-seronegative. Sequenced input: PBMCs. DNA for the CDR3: TGTGCCAGCAGCTTATTGGGGGCACCTGGAAACACCATATATTTT. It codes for CASSLLGAPGNTIYF. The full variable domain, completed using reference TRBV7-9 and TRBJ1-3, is DTGVSQNPRHKITKRGQNVTFRCDPISEHNRLYWYRQTLGQGPEFLTYFQNEAQLEKSRLLSDRFSAERPKGSFSTLEIQRTEQGDSAMYLCASSLLGAPGNTIYFGEGSWLTVV.